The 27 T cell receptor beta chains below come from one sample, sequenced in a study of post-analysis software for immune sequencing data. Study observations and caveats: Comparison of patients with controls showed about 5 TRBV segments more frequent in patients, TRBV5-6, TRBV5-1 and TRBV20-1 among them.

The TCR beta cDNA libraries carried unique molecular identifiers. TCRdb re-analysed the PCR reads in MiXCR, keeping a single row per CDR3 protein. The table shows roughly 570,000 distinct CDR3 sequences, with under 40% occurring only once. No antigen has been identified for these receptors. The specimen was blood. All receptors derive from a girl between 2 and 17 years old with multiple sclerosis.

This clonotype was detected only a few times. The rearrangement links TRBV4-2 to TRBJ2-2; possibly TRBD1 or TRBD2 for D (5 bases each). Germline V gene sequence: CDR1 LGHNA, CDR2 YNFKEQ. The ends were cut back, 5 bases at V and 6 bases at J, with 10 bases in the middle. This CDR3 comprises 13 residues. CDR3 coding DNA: TGTGCCAGCAGCTACGGGGCGGCCGGGGAGCTGTTTTTT. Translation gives CASSYGAAGELFF.

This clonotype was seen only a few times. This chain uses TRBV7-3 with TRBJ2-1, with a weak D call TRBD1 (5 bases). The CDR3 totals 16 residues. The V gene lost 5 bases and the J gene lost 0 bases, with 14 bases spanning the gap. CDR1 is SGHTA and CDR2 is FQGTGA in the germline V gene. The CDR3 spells CASSTLGESSYNEQFF. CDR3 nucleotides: TGTGCCAGCAGCACCTTAGGGGAAAGCTCCTACAATGAGCAGTTCTTC.

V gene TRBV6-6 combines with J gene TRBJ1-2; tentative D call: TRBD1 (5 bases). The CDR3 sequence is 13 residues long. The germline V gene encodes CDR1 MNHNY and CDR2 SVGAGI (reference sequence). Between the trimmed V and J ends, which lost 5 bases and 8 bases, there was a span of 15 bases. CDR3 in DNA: TGTGCCAGCAGTGCAAGGACAACTTACGGCTACACCTTC. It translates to CASSARTTYGYTF.

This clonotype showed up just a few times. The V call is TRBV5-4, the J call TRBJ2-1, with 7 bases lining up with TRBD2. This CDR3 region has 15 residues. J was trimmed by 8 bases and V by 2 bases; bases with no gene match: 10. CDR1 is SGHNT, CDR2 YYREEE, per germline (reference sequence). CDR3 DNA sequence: TGTGCCAGCAGCTTAGGGTGGGGAGGGATAGATGAGCAGTTCTTC. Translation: CASSLGWGGIDEQFF.

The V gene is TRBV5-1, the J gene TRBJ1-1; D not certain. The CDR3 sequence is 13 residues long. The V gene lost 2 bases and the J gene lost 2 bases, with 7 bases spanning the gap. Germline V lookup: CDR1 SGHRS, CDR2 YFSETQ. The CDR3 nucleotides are TGCGCCAGCAGCTTCGCCCTTAACACTGAAGCTTTCTTT. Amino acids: CASSFALNTEAFF.

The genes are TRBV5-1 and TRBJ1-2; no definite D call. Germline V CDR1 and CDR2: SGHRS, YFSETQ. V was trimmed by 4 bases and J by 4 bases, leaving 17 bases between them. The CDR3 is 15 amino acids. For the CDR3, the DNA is TGCGCCAGCAGCCTTGGAGGACTGATTAGCTATGGCTACACCTTC. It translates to CASSLGGLISYGYTF.

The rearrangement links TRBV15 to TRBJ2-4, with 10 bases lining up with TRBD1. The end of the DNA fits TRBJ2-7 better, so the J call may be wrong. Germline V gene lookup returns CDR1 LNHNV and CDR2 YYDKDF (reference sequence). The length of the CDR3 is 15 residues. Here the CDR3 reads CATSSPGTGDYEQYF. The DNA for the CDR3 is TGTGCCACCAGCAGCCCCGGGACAGGGGACTACGAGCAGTACTTC.

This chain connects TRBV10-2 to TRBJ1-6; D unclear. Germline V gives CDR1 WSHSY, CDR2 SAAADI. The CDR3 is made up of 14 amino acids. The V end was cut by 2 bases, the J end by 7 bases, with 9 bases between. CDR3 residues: CASSEDPSNSPLHF. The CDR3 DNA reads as TGCGCCAGCAGTGAGGACCCAAGCAATTCACCCCTCCACTTT.

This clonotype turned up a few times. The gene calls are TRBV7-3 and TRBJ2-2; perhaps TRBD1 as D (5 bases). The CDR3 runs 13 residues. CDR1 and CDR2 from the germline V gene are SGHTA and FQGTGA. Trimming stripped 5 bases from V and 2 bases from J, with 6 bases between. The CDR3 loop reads CASSQGNTGELFF. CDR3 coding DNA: TGTGCCAGCAGCCAGGGAAACACCGGGGAGCTGTTTTTT.

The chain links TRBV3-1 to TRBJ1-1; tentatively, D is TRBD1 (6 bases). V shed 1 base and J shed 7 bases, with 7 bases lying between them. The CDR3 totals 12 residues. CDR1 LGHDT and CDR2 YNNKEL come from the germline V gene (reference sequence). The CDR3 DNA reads TGTGCCAGCAGCCAAGGGACAGTTGAAGCTTTCTTT. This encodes CASSQGTVEAFF.

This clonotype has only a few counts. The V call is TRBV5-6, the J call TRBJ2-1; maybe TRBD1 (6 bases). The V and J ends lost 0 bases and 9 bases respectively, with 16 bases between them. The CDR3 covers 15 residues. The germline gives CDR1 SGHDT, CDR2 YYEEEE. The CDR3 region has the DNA TGTGCCAGCAGCTTGGAGGTAGGGGGAGTCGGTGAGCAGTTCTTC. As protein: CASSLEVGGVGEQFF.

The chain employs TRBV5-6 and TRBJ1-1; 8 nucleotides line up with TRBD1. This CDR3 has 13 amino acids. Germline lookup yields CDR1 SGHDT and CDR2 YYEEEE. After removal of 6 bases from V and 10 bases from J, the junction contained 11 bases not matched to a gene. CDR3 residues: CASTMDRAGGAFF. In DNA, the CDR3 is TGTGCCAGCACCATGGACAGGGCGGGCGGAGCTTTCTTT. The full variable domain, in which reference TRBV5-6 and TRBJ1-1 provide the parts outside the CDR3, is DAGVTQSPTHLIKTRGQQVTLRCSPKSGHDTVSWYQQALGQGPQFIFQYYEEEERQRGNFPDRFSGHQFPNYSSELNVNALLLGDSALYLCASTMDRAGGAFFGQGTRLTVV.

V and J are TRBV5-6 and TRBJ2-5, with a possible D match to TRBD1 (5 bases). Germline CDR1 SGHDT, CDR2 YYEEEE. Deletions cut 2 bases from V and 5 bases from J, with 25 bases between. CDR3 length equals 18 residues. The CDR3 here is CASSFFRQGGLDGETQYF. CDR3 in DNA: TGTGCCAGCAGCTTTTTCCGGCAGGGTGGTTTGGACGGGGAGACCCAGTACTTC.

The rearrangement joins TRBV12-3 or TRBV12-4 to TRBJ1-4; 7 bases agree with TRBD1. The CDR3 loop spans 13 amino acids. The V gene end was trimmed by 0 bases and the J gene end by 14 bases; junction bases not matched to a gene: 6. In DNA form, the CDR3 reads TGTGCCAGCAGTTTAGCAAATCCGGGACAGCTGTTTTTT. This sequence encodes CASSLANPGQLFF.

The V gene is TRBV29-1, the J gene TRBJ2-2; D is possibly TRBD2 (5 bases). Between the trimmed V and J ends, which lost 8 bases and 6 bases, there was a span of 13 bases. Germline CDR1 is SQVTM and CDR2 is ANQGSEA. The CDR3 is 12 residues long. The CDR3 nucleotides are TGCAGCCCATCCCGACTACCCGGGGAGCTGTTTTTT. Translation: CSPSRLPGELFF.

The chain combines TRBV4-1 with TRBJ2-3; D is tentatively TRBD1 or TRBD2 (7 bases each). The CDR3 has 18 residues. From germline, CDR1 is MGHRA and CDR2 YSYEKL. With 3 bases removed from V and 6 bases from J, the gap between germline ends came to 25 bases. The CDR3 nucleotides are TGCGCCAGCAGCCACATCGGGGGGACAGCTCTTATCAGGGATACGCAGTATTTT. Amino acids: CASSHIGGTALIRDTQYF.

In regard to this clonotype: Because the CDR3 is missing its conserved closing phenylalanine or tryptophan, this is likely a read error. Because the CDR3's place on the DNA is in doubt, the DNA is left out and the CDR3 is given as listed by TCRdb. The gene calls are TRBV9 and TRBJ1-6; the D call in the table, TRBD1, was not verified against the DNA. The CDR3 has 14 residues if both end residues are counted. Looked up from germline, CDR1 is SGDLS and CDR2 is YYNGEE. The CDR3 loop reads CASSDRQGGSPPHC.

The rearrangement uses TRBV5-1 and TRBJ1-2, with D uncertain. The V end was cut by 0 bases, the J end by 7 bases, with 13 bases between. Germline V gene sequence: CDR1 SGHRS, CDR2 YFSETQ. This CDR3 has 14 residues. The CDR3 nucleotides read TGCGCCAGCAGCTTGGACCAGGATACTGGTGGCTACACCTTC. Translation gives CASSLDQDTGGYTF. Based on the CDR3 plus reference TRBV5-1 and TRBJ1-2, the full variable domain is KAGVTQTPRYLIKTRGQQVTLSCSPISGHRSVSWYQQTPGQGLQFLFEYFSETQRNKGNFPGRFSGRQFSNSRSEMNVSTLELGDSALYLCASSLDQDTGGYTFGSGTRLTVV.

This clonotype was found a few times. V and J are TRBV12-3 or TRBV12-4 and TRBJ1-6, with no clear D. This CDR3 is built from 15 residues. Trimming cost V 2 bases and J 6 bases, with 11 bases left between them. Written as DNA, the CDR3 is TGTGCCAGCAGTTTAAACGGCCAACTTAATTCACCCCTCCACTTT. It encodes CASSLNGQLNSPLHF.

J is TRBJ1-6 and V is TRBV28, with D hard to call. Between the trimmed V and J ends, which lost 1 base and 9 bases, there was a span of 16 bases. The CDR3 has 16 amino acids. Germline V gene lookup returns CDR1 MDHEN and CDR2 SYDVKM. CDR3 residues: CASSLFGVERGSPLHF. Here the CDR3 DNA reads TGTGCCAGCAGTTTATTTGGCGTGGAGAGAGGTTCACCCCTCCACTTT. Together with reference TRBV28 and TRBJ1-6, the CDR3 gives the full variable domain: DVKVTQSSRYLVKRTGEKVFLECVQDMDHENMFWYRQDPGLGLRLIYFSYDVKMKEKGDIPEGYSVSREKKERFSLILESASTNQTSMYLCASSLFGVERGSPLHFGNGTRLTVT.

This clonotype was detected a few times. The CDR3: CASSLVGTLLQETQYF. CDR3 bases: TGCGCCAGCAGCTTGGTGGGGACACTACTTCAAGAGACCCAGTACTTC. The chain has TRBV5-1 and TRBJ2-5; a possible D gene is TRBD1 (6 bases). The germline V gene encodes CDR1 SGHRS and CDR2 YFSETQ. Deletions cut 0 bases from V and 2 bases from J, with 14 bases between. This CDR3 contains 16 residues. The full variable domain, with the rest looked up from reference TRBV5-1 and TRBJ2-5, is KAGVTQTPRYLIKTRGQQVTLSCSPISGHRSVSWYQQTPGQGLQFLFEYFSETQRNKGNFPGRFSGRQFSNSRSEMNVSTLELGDSALYLCASSLVGTLLQETQYFGPGTRLLVL.

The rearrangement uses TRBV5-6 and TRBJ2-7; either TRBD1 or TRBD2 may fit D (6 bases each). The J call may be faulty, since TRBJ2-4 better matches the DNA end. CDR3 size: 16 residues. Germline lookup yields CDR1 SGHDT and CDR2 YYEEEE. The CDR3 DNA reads TGTGCCAGCAGCTTTCCCGGGGGCAGTCCCAAAAACATTCAGTACTTC. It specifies CASSFPGGSPKNIQYF.

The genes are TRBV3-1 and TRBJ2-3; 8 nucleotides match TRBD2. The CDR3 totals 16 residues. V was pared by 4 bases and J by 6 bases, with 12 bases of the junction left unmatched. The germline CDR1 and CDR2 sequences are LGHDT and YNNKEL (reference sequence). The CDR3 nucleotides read TGTGCCAGCAGCCCTATTCCGGGACTAGGGACGGATACGCAGTATTTT. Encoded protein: CASSPIPGLGTDTQYF.

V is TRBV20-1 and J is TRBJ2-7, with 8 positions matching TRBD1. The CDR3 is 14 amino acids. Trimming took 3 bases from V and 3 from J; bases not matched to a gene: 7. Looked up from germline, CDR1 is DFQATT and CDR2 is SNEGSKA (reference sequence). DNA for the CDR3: TGCAGTGCTAGTCCCGGACAGGGTCGCTACGAGCAGTACTTC. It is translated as CSASPGQGRYEQYF.

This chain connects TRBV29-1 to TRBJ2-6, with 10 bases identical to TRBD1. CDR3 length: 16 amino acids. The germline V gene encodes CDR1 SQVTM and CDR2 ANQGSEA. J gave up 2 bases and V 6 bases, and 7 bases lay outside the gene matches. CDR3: CSVTGTGATGANVLTF. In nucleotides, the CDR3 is TGCAGCGTCACCGGGACAGGGGCGACTGGGGCCAACGTCCTGACTTTC.

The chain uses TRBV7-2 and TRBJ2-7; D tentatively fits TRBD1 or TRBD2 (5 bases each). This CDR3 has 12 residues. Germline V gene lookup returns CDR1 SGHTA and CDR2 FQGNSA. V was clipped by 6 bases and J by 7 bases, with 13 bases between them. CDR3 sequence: CASRGDRVEQYF. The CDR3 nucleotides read TGTGCCAGCAGAGGGGACCGAGTAGAGCAGTACTTC.

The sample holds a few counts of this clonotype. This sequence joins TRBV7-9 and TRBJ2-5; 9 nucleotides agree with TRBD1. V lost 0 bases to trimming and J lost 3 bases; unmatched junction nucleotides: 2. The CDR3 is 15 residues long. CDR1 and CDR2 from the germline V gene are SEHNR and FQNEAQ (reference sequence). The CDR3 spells CASSLATGGKETQYF. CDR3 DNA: TGTGCCAGCAGCTTAGCGACAGGGGGGAAAGAGACCCAGTACTTC.